The 10 T cell receptor beta chains below were found in one sample sequenced in a study of blood T cell repertoires in COVID-19. Method: immunoSEQ multiplex PCR; TCRdb's copy keeps in-frame clones and lacks some. The sample shows about 320,000 clones, more than 75% of them seen only once. The sample was PBMCs or T cells enriched from blood (not recorded which). The receptors derive from a man aged 55-75 years who had recovered from COVID-19.

The CDR3 loop reads CASSRVLGANTEAFF. CDR3 coding DNA: TGTGCCAGCAGTCGAGTTTTGGGGGCGAACACTGAAGCTTTCTTT. The chain recombines TRBV3-1 (or the pseudogene TRBV3-2) with TRBJ1-1, with a tentative D call TRBD1 (6 bases). With 6 bases removed from V and 1 base from J, the gap between germline ends came to 15 bases. Germline CDR1 is LGHDT and CDR2 is YNNKEL (reference sequence). The CDR3 extends over 15 amino acids.

The V call is TRBV5-1, the J call TRBJ1-6; possible D gene TRBD1, 6 bases. CDR1 and CDR2 from the germline V gene are SGHRS and YFSETQ. CDR3 length: 19 amino acids. The V end lost 0 bases, the J end lost 5 bases, and 21 bases lay between the germline ends. The CDR3 DNA reads as TGCGCCAGCAGCTTGGACGGCCCGGGGGGGGGCACGGATAATTCACCCCTCCACTTT. Its protein product is CASSLDGPGGGTDNSPLHF.

This chain connects TRBV19 to TRBJ2-2; 8 nucleotides align to TRBD2. CDR3 length: 15 amino acids. The J segment lost 7 bases and the V segment lost 5 bases, leaving 9 bases of the junction unmatched. CDR1 is LNHDA, CDR2 SQIVND, per germline (reference sequence). The CDR3 coding sequence is TGTGCCAGTAGTCTCGCGCGGGGGGTTGGCGGGGAGCTGTTTTTT. Translation: CASSLARGVGGELFF.

The chain has TRBV6-5 and TRBJ1-1, with D perhaps matching TRBD1 (5 bases). Germline V CDR1 and CDR2: MNHEY, SVGAGI. The CDR3 covers 14 residues. Deletions cut 6 bases from V and 1 base from J, with 12 bases between. This CDR3 is CASRISDKNTEAFF. In nucleotides, the CDR3 is TGTGCCAGCAGAATATCGGACAAGAACACTGAAGCTTTCTTT.

This chain joins TRBV7-9 and TRBJ2-2; 7 nucleotides line up with TRBD2. CDR1 is SEHNR and CDR2 is FQNEAQ in the germline V gene (reference sequence). The CDR3 extends over 15 amino acids. J was trimmed by 1 base and V by 4 bases; bases with no gene match: 3. CDR3 sequence reads: CASSSRGGNTGELFF. CDR3 nucleotide sequence: TGTGCCAGCAGCTCCCGCGGGGGGAACACCGGGGAGCTGTTTTTT.

This sequence joins TRBV7-2 and TRBJ2-2, with a weak D call TRBD2 (5 bases). The V end lost 0 bases, the J end lost 5 bases, and 13 bases lay between the germline ends. CDR1 and CDR2 from the germline V gene are SGHTA and FQGNSA. The CDR3 consists of 16 residues. The CDR3 DNA follows: TGTGCCAGCAGCTTAGCAGCCGGGAAGGTTACCGGGGAGCTGTTTTTT. Its protein product is CASSLAAGKVTGELFF.

The chain joins TRBV27 to TRBJ2-1; 8 nucleotides line up with TRBD2. The CDR3 length is 15 residues. The V gene's germline CDR1 is MNHEY and CDR2 SMNVEV (reference sequence). V lost 2 bases to trimming and J lost 6 bases; unmatched junction nucleotides: 6. The CDR3 spells CASSLISGSLNEQFF. The CDR3 coding sequence is TGTGCCAGCAGTTTAATAAGCGGGAGTCTCAATGAGCAGTTCTTC.

J is TRBJ1-2 and V is TRBV2, with a possible D match to TRBD1 (5 bases). This CDR3 is 14 amino acids long. Trimming took 7 bases from V and 8 from J, leaving 20 bases between them. From germline, CDR1 is SNHLY and CDR2 FYNNEI. This CDR3 reads CASIQGIALRGYTF. The CDR3 DNA reads TGTGCCAGCATTCAGGGAATAGCTTTAAGGGGCTACACCTTC.

The V call is TRBV5-4, the J call TRBJ2-2; D gene ambiguous. CDR3 length: 13 amino acids. V was pared by 2 bases and J by 6 bases, with 8 bases between. Germline V gene sequence: CDR1 SGHNT, CDR2 YYREEE (reference sequence). CDR3 in DNA: TGTGCCAGCAGCTTTCCTGTTCCCGGGGAGCTGTTTTTT. Translation gives CASSFPVPGELFF.

The V call is TRBV2, the J call TRBJ2-3, with 9 bases aligning to TRBD2. CDR3 length: 14 amino acids. Losses at the gene ends were 10 bases for V and 3 bases for J; bases not matched to a gene: 8. Germline V gene data show CDR1 as SNHLY and CDR2 as FYNNEI. The CDR3, as DNA: TGTGCCACAAAACTTAGCGGGGGTACAGATACGCAGTATTTT. This codes for CATKLSGGTDTQYF.